Listed here is a single T cell receptor (beta chain). The antigen is unknown. V lost 6 bases to trimming and J lost 3 bases; unmatched junction nucleotides: 7. Germline CDR1 reads MNHNS; CDR2 reads SASEGT. The CDR3 length is 14 residues. This record belongs to a study of shared clonotypes between healthy human individuals. Overall study results and limits: Large depth notwithstanding, sorted-subset sequencing proved incomplete by rarefaction.

Several immunoSEQ plates held equal portions of the genomic DNA taken from each subset. As processed by the authors: ImmunoSEQ sequences covered only the junction and lacked quality scores; filtering therefore differed. Assay used: immunoSEQ multiplex PCR; TCRdb lists only in-frame clones, some missing. That table furnishes V, J and clone size, whereas the DNA furnished D and trimming. The sample lists a few million clones, roughly 92% occurring once. This TCR was sampled from a man between 18 and 29 years old in good health. The chain recombines TRBV6-1 with TRBJ1-1, with 7 bases identical to TRBD1. The specimen was naive CD4+ T cells sorted from blood. Regarding subset: CD45RA+ positively selected. The CDR3 loop reads CASSSTGKDTEAFF. CDR3 in DNA: TGTGCCAGCAGCTCGACAGGGAAAGACACTGAAGCTTTCTTT.